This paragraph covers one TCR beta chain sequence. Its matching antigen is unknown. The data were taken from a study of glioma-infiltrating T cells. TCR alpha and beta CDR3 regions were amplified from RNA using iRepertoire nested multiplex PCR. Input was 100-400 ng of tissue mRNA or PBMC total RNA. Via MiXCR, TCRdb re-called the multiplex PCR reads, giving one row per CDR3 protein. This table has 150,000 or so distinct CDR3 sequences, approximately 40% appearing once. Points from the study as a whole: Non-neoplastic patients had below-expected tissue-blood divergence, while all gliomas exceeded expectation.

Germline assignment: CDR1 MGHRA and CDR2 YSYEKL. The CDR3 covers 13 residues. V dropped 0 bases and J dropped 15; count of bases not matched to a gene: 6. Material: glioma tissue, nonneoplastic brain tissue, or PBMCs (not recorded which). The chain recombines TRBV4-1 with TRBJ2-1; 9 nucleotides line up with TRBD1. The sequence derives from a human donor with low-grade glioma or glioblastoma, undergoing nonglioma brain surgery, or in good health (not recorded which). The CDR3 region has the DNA TGCGCCAGCAGCCAAGAGGGGGGACAGGGTACGTTCTTC. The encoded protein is CASSQEGGQGTFF.